The source of this T cell receptor beta chain is a study of T cell clones after liver transplantation. The wider study: Draws occurred before transplant, before withdrawal, and after complete or failed withdrawal.

As for this clone: Its antigen is unknown.

Germline assignment: CDR1 MNHEY and CDR2 SMNVEV (reference sequence). The CDR3 is 15 residues long. Trimming cost V 7 bases and J 0 bases; bases outside gene matches: 9. Some clones are missing from TCRdb's copy, which holds only in-frame ones; the method was immunoSEQ multiplex PCR. Of approximately 7,300 clones detected, 80% appear once; the ten largest clones hold roughly 37%. Study-wide results and limits: Migration into the graft, not deletion, may explain lost graft donor-reactive T cells.

The receptor was derived from a human donor who received a liver transplant. This chain connects TRBV27 to TRBJ2-7, with TRBD1 matching over 7 bases. The input for sequencing was CD8+ T cells from blood, taken before liver transplant. CDR3 in amino acids: CASTSSDRPSYEQYF. In DNA form, the CDR3 reads TGTGCCAGCACCTCCTCGGACAGGCCCTCCTACGAGCAGTACTTC.